The 29 T cell receptor beta chains below all came from one sample that was sequenced in a study of human T cells and chemical hapten exposure. TCRdb processed the RACE reads anew with MiXCR; each CDR3 protein has one entry. This table has around 380,000 distinct CDR3 sequences, approximately 4.4% appearing once. Regarding time point: patch test 1, 2 weeks after DPC sensitization. The treatment here: therapeutic diphenylcyclopropenone sensitization with weekly scalp DPC. The sample was whole blood, taken in connection with sensitization to the hapten diphenylcyclopropenone (DPC). The receptors were sampled from a woman between 45 and 65 years old with alopecia areata. Some clones in this sample may be carry-over from other donors' samples.

This clonotype was counted ten times or more. The chain carries TRBV12-3 or TRBV12-4 and TRBJ2-7, with D tentatively TRBD2 (5 bases). The CDR3 contains 16 residues. The V end was cut by 0 bases, the J end by 2 bases, with 14 bases between. The CDR3: CASSLARSISAYEQYF. CDR3 bases: TGTGCCAGCAGTTTAGCGAGGAGTATTAGCGCCTACGAGCAGTACTTC.

This clonotype has just a few counts. CDR3 protein: CASSRWTGEDEQYF. Here the CDR3 DNA reads TGTGCCAGCAGCCGTTGGACAGGGGAAGACGAGCAGTACTTC. The chain recombines TRBV5-5 with TRBJ2-7; 9 nucleotides agree with TRBD1. CDR1 and CDR2 from the germline V gene are SGHKS and YYEKEE (reference sequence). The CDR3 extends over 14 amino acids. J gave up 5 bases and V 4 bases, and 7 bases lay outside the gene matches. Variable domain in full (rest from reference TRBV5-5 and TRBJ2-7): DAGVTQSPTHLIKTRGQQVTLRCSPISGHKSVSWYQQVLGQGPQFIFQYYEKEERGRGNFPDRFSARQFPNYSSELNVNALLLGDSALYLCASSRWTGEDEQYFGPGTRLTVT.

As regards this clonotype: A much larger clone differs by one base, so this may be a read error. The rearrangement uses TRBV7-2 and TRBJ1-4; TRBD1 is a possible D gene (6 bases). The CDR3 covers 12 residues. The germline V gene has CDR1 SGHTA and CDR2 FQGNSA. CDR3 in DNA: TGTGTCAGCTTAGGACAGTATGAAAAACTGTTTTTT. Translation gives CVSLGQYEKLFF. Looking up the rest from reference TRBV7-2 and TRBJ1-4 gives the full variable domain: GAGVSQSPSNKVTEKGKDVELRCDPISGHTALYWYRQSLGQGLEFLIYFQGNSAPDKSGLPSDRFSAERTGGSVSTLTIQRTQQEDSAVYLCVSLGQYEKLFFGSGTQLSVL.

This clonotype turned up a few times. V and J are TRBV20-1 and TRBJ1-2; tentative D call: TRBD1 (5 bases). CDR1 and CDR2 from the germline V gene are DFQATT and SNEGSKA (reference sequence). Trimming pared 0 bases from V and 1 base from J, leaving 9 bases between. This CDR3 contains 14 residues. CDR3 DNA sequence: TGCAGTGCTAGAGAAGCGACAGTTAACTATGGCTACACCTTC. Translation: CSAREATVNYGYTF.

This clonotype appeared many times. V and J are TRBV5-5 and TRBJ2-3, with 9 bases fitting TRBD1. This CDR3 has 17 amino acids. Germline trimming cut 0 bases from V and 1 base from J; bases unmatched to any gene: 6. Germline CDR1 is SGHKS and CDR2 is YYEKEE (reference sequence). The CDR3 spells CASSLASGQGRTDTQYF. CDR3 sequence (DNA): TGTGCCAGCAGCTTGGCGAGTGGACAGGGGCGCACAGATACGCAGTATTTT.

In its sample, this clonotype was seen many times. The V call is TRBV2, the J call TRBJ2-1; 7 bases line up with TRBD2. Per the germline V gene, CDR1 is SNHLY and CDR2 is FYNNEI. The CDR3 length is 13 residues. With V trimmed by 7 bases and J by 9 bases, 9 bases remained unmatched. The CDR3 here is CASNLAEVGEQFF. CDR3 DNA sequence: TGTGCCAGCAACCTAGCGGAAGTTGGTGAGCAGTTCTTC.

Regarding this clonotype: Compared with germline, one end of the junction differs, possibly owing to a read error. The chain couples TRBV27 to TRBJ2-3; unclear D gene. The length of the CDR3 is 12 residues. Germline assignment: CDR1 MNHEY and CDR2 SMNVEV (reference sequence). The CDR3 spells CASRLSTETQYF. In DNA form, the CDR3 reads TGTGCCAGCAGGTTAAGCACAGAAACGCAGTATTTT.

The sample holds a few counts of this clonotype. J is TRBJ1-3 and V is TRBV7-4; a weak D match, TRBD1 (6 bases). V was trimmed by 5 bases and J by 6 bases, leaving 17 bases between them. The CDR3 extends over 15 amino acids. CDR1 and CDR2 from the germline V gene are SGHVT and SQSDAQ. CDR3 sequence (DNA): TGTGCCAGCAGCCCCAGGGGCATACGAGAAAACACCATATATTTT. Translated, it gives CASSPRGIRENTIYF.

This clonotype came up many times. The V gene is TRBV29-1, the J gene TRBJ2-1, with 8 bases aligning to TRBD1. The V gene end was trimmed by 6 bases and the J gene end by 9 bases; junction bases not matched to a gene: 13. The CDR3 sequence is 14 residues long. Per the germline V gene, CDR1 is SQVTM and CDR2 is ANQGSEA. The CDR3 coding sequence is TGCAGCGTCAGGGGCAGGGGGCGGGAAGGTGAGCAGTTCTTC. Protein sequence: CSVRGRGREGEQFF.

A remark on this clonotype: This may arise from a read error, as a much more abundant clone is one base away. The V call is TRBV12-3 or TRBV12-4, the J call TRBJ2-7; 13 bases map to TRBD2. The CDR3 runs 18 residues. V lost 4 bases, J lost 2 bases, and 11 bases stayed unmatched. The DNA of the CDR3 is TGTGCCAGCAGTTCCACGGGACTAGCGGGGTGGGGTGCCTACGAGCAGTACTTC. Translating it yields CASSSTGLAGWGAYEQYF.

This clonotype was detected only a few times. A junction boundary mismatches the germline segment, possibly from a read error. V gene TRBV28 combines with J gene TRBJ2-5; 11 positions agree with TRBD2. The CDR3 totals 13 residues. Germline V gene sequence: CDR1 MDHEN, CDR2 SYDVKM. This CDR3 is CASSLRTSGPGLF. In DNA form, the CDR3 reads TGTGCCAGCAGCCTGCGGACTAGCGGGCCGGGATTGTTC.

This clonotype was observed many times. The rearrangement links TRBV6-6 to TRBJ1-2; a possible D gene is TRBD1 (5 bases). CDR1 and CDR2 (germline): MNHNY, SVGAGI (reference sequence). CDR3 length equals 15 residues. V lost 6 bases, J lost 2 bases, and 16 bases lay in between. The CDR3 spells CASRRTLRGNYGYTF. DNA of the CDR3: TGTGCCAGCAGAAGGACCCTTAGGGGCAACTATGGCTACACCTTC.

This clonotype showed up just a few times. The V and J genes are TRBV29-1 and TRBJ1-2; D is possibly TRBD1 (5 bases). Germline CDR1 and CDR2: SQVTM and ANQGSEA. Trimming pared 0 bases from V and 0 bases from J, leaving 14 bases between. The CDR3 is 16 amino acids. The CDR3: CSVEDPWGGSNYGYTF. The CDR3 nucleotides are TGCAGCGTTGAAGATCCCTGGGGGGGATCTAACTATGGCTACACCTTC.

This clonotype was counted many times. This rearrangement joins TRBV20-1 to TRBJ2-3; D may be TRBD2 (5 bases). Per the germline V gene, CDR1 is DFQATT and CDR2 is SNEGSKA (reference sequence). The V end lost 5 bases, the J end lost 2 bases, and 14 bases lay between the germline ends. This CDR3 contains 14 residues. CDR3 protein: CSAGRGLHTDTQYF. CDR3 nucleotides: TGCAGTGCTGGAAGAGGGCTCCACACAGATACGCAGTATTTT.

In its sample, this clonotype was seen many times. The chain links TRBV5-1 to TRBJ2-3; perhaps TRBD2 as D (6 bases). The germline V and J ends were trimmed by 4 bases and 1 base, with 13 bases remaining between them. The CDR3 length is 15 residues. CDR1 SGHRS and CDR2 YFSETQ come from the germline V gene. In DNA form, the CDR3 reads TGCGCCAGCAGCAGGTGGGGGGACCGCACAGATACGCAGTATTTT. Residues: CASSRWGDRTDTQYF.

The chain joins TRBV7-2 to TRBJ2-3; no reliable D call. CDR1 and CDR2 (germline): SGHTA, FQGNSA. The V gene lost 1 base and the J gene lost 4 bases, with 9 bases spanning the gap. CDR3 size: 14 residues. The CDR3 region has the DNA TGTGCCAGCAGCTTAGGACCCCCCCCAGATACGCAGTATTTT. The encoded protein is CASSLGPPPDTQYF.

This clonotype has ten or more counts. The chain has TRBV30 and TRBJ1-1; TRBD1 might be the D (5 bases). Germline V gives CDR1 GTSNPN, CDR2 SVGIG (reference sequence). Trimming took off 1 base at V and 0 bases at J, with 15 bases between the two ends. This CDR3 has 16 residues. The CDR3 bases are TGTGCCTGGAGTGCCACCTTGGGACTCCTGAACACTGAAGCTTTCTTT. Protein sequence: CAWSATLGLLNTEAFF.

This clonotype occurred many times. The V call is TRBV2, the J call TRBJ1-1; D ambiguous. The CDR3 has 16 amino acids. Germline values: CDR1 SNHLY, CDR2 FYNNEI. The V and J ends lost 0 bases and 0 bases respectively, with 11 bases between them. CDR3 loop: CASSEALVDLNTEAFF. CDR3 nucleotide sequence: TGTGCCAGCAGTGAAGCGCTTGTGGATTTGAACACTGAAGCTTTCTTT. The variable domain in full, with the rest retrieved from reference TRBV2 and TRBJ1-1, is EPEVTQTPSHQVTQMGQEVILRCVPISNHLYFYWYRQILGQKVEFLVSFYNNEISEKSEIFDDQFSVERPDGSNFTLKIRSTKLEDSAMYFCASSEALVDLNTEAFFGQGTRLTVV.

The chain is built from TRBV20-1 and TRBJ1-1; 9 bases are shared with TRBD1. The CDR3 totals 15 residues. The J segment lost 0 bases and the V segment lost 6 bases, leaving 8 bases of the junction unmatched. Germline lookup yields CDR1 DFQATT and CDR2 SNEGSKA (reference sequence). The CDR3 protein is CSAPPGTGMNTEAFF. In DNA form, the CDR3 reads TGCAGTGCCCCCCCCGGGACAGGGATGAACACTGAAGCTTTCTTT.

This clonotype was counted many times. This chain connects TRBV11-2 to TRBJ1-1; D is undetermined. In germline, CDR1 is SGHAT, CDR2 FQNNGV. Trimming cost V 3 bases and J 2 bases, with 10 bases left between them. The CDR3 extends over 14 amino acids. CDR3 residues: CASSFRRGNTEAFF. The DNA for the CDR3 is TGTGCCAGCAGCTTCAGGCGGGGAAACACTGAAGCTTTCTTT.

This clonotype was observed many times. V is TRBV28 and J is TRBJ2-7; TRBD2 matches at 9 bases. Trimming cost V 6 bases and J 2 bases; bases outside gene matches: 5. The CDR3 loop spans 14 amino acids. From germline, CDR1 is MDHEN and CDR2 SYDVKM. The CDR3 is CASSYSGGPYEQYF. CDR3 DNA sequence: TGTGCCAGCAGCTATAGCGGGGGCCCCTACGAGCAGTACTTC. Complete variable domain (other parts from reference TRBV28 and TRBJ2-7): DVKVTQSSRYLVKRTGEKVFLECVQDMDHENMFWYRQDPGLGLRLIYFSYDVKMKEKGDIPEGYSVSREKKERFSLILESASTNQTSMYLCASSYSGGPYEQYFGPGTRLTVT.

In its sample, this clonotype was seen many times. This chain joins TRBV6-2 or TRBV6-3 and TRBJ2-7; 8 bases are shared with TRBD1. The V gene end was trimmed by 6 bases and the J gene end by 6 bases; junction bases not matched to a gene: 16. The V gene's germline CDR1 is MNHEY and CDR2 SVGEGT. The CDR3 spans 16 residues. The CDR3 DNA is TGTGCCAGCAGCCCACCGCTGACAGGGGCACGAATCGAGCAGTACTTC. Translating it yields CASSPPLTGARIEQYF.

This clonotype came up many times. This chain joins TRBV6-2 or TRBV6-3 and TRBJ2-7; 7 nucleotides match TRBD1. CDR1 is MNHEY, CDR2 SVGEGT, per germline. The CDR3 is made up of 16 amino acids. Trimming removed 2 bases from V and 4 bases from J; junction bases left unmatched: 11. CDR3 in amino acids: CASSYPRTGIAYEQYF. The CDR3 DNA follows: TGTGCCAGCAGTTACCCCAGGACAGGCATTGCGTACGAGCAGTACTTC.

The chain combines TRBV3-1 with TRBJ1-1, with D perhaps TRBD1 (5 bases). The CDR3 contains 12 residues. Trimming left V 3 bases short and J 7 bases short, with 9 bases between. Germline-derived CDR1 and CDR2 are LGHDT and YNNKEL (reference sequence). CDR3 nucleotides: TGTGCCAGCAGCCACTCAAGGGGTGAAGCTTTCTTT. Protein sequence: CASSHSRGEAFF.

This clonotype was detected ten times or more. The chain recombines TRBV2 with TRBJ2-7; TRBD2 aligns across 11 bases. Trimming removed 5 bases from V and 3 bases from J; junction bases left unmatched: 3. Germline CDR1 and CDR2: SNHLY and FYNNEI. CDR3 length equals 14 residues. As DNA, the CDR3 is TGTGCCAGCAGTCCTACTAGCGGGGGCTACGAGCAGTACTTC. Translated: CASSPTSGGYEQYF.

This clonotype has a handful of counts. This chain joins TRBV12-3 or TRBV12-4 and TRBJ1-1; D perhaps matches TRBD1 (6 bases). CDR3 size: 14 residues. The ends were cut back, 3 bases at V and 1 base at J, with 9 bases in the middle. The DNA for the CDR3 is TGTGCCAGCAGTTTCGGGGGCGGGAACACTGAAGCTTTCTTT. This encodes CASSFGGGNTEAFF.

This clonotype was seen repeatedly, ten times or more. The chain is built from TRBV7-2 and TRBJ2-1; 7 nucleotides agree with TRBD1. V lost 5 bases to trimming and J lost 4 bases; unmatched junction nucleotides: 17. The CDR3 is made up of 18 amino acids. Per germline, CDR1 SGHTA and CDR2 FQGNSA. The CDR3 DNA follows: TGTGCCAGCAGCCTTCGACGCTCCCGGGACAGTCTGTACAATGAGCAGTTCTTC. Translated, it gives CASSLRRSRDSLYNEQFF.

At least ten counts were recorded for this clonotype. CDR3 loop: CASSLGGVSPADEQFF. CDR3 DNA: TGCGCCAGCAGCCTCGGTGGTGTTTCCCCGGCGGATGAGCAGTTCTTC. This chain joins TRBV5-1 and TRBJ2-1; no reliable D call. V was pared by 4 bases and J by 8 bases, with 22 bases between. There are 16 residues in the CDR3. CDR1 and CDR2 (germline): SGHRS, YFSETQ. Variable domain in full (rest from reference TRBV5-1 and TRBJ2-1): KAGVTQTPRYLIKTRGQQVTLSCSPISGHRSVSWYQQTPGQGLQFLFEYFSETQRNKGNFPGRFSGRQFSNSRSEMNVSTLELGDSALYLCASSLGGVSPADEQFFGPGTRLTVL.

This clonotype was recorded at least ten times. Here the CDR3 reads CASSSTGRGNQPQHF. The CDR3 nucleotides read TGTGCCAGCAGCTCTACGGGAAGGGGGAATCAGCCCCAGCATTTT. The chain links TRBV7-2 to TRBJ1-5, with D tentatively TRBD1 (6 bases). The CDR3 runs 15 residues. Germline values: CDR1 SGHTA, CDR2 FQGNSA. Trimming removed 4 bases from V and 4 bases from J, with 14 bases in between.